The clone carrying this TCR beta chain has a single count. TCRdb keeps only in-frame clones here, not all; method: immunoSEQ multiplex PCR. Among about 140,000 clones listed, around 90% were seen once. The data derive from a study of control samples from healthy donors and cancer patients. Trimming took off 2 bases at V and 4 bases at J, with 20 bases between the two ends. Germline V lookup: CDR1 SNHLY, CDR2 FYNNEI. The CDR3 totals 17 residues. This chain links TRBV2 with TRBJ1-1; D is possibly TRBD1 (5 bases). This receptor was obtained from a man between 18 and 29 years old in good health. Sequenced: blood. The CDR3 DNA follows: TGTGCCAGCAGTGAATTCGCTAGACATCTAGGGGCCACTGAAGCTTTCTTT. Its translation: CASSEFARHLGATEAFF.